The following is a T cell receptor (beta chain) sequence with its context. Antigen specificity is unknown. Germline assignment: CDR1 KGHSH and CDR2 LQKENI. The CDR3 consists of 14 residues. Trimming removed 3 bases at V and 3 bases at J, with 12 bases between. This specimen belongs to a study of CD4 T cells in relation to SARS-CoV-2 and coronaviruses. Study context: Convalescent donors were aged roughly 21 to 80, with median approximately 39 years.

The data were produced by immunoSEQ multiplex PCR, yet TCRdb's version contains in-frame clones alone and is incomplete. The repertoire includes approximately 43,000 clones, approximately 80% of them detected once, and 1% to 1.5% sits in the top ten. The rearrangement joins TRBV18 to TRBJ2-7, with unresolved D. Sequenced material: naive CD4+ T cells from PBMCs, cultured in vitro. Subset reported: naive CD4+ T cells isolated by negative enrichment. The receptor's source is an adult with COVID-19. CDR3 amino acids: CASSPGSGNYEQYF. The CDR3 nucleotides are TGTGCCAGCTCACCTGGTAGTGGAAACTACGAGCAGTACTTC.